Listed here are 14 T cell receptor beta chains from one sample, sequenced in a study of cytomegalovirus exposure and HLA in healthy donors. Primers included in the PCR were 60 Vbeta and 13 Jbeta primers. Repertoires were generated with immunoSEQ multiplex PCR, while TCRdb's copy carries only in-frame clones and drops some. Its listing shows around 200,000 clones. The sample was PBMCs. The receptors originated from a girl aged 2-10 years in good health and CMV-seropositive.

V gene TRBV6-1 combines with J gene TRBJ1-1; D is possibly TRBD1 (5 bases). The CDR3 is made up of 14 amino acids. With 6 bases removed from V and 8 bases from J, the gap between germline ends came to 19 bases. Germline V gene lookup returns CDR1 MNHNS and CDR2 SASEGT. The CDR3 nucleotides are TGTGCCAGCAGAATCGTTGCGACAGCACGCGAAGCTTTCTTT. Its protein product is CASRIVATAREAFF.

J is TRBJ2-3 and V is TRBV5-4; tentatively, D is TRBD2 (6 bases). This CDR3 region has 14 residues. The germline V gene encodes CDR1 SGHNT and CDR2 YYREEE (reference sequence). Between the trimmed V and J ends, which lost 7 bases and 0 bases, there was a span of 12 bases. CDR3 DNA: TGTGCCAGCGGGGGGTCCCCAAGCACAGATACGCAGTATTTT. As protein: CASGGSPSTDTQYF.

J is TRBJ1-1 and V is TRBV5-1, with a tentative D call TRBD1 (5 bases). V lost 1 base, J lost 4 bases, and 8 bases lay in between. CDR1 is SGHRS and CDR2 is YFSETQ in the germline V gene. There are 13 residues in the CDR3. This CDR3 is CASSLPQGTEAFF. CDR3 DNA sequence: TGCGCCAGCAGCTTGCCCCAGGGCACTGAAGCTTTCTTT.

The chain couples TRBV28 to TRBJ2-7; D may be TRBD1 (6 bases). V was shortened by 5 bases and J by 5 bases, with 16 bases between the two germline ends. CDR3 length: 14 amino acids. CDR1 is MDHEN, CDR2 SYDVKM, per germline. CDR3 bases: TGTGCCAGCAGTCCCTCCGACAGGTACGACGAGCAGTACTTC. Residues: CASSPSDRYDEQYF.

The gene calls are TRBV28 and TRBJ2-5; TRBD1 might be the D (6 bases). The CDR3 spans 13 residues. V was trimmed by 4 bases and J by 2 bases, leaving 8 bases between them. Germline V gives CDR1 MDHEN, CDR2 SYDVKM. CDR3 sequence reads: CASSSGTQETQYF. For the CDR3, the DNA is TGTGCCAGCAGTTCCGGGACACAAGAGACCCAGTACTTC.

The rearrangement links TRBV5-1 to TRBJ2-7; TRBD1 aligns across 8 bases. Trimming removed 4 bases from V and 7 bases from J; junction bases left unmatched: 13. This CDR3 region has 15 residues. Per the germline V gene, CDR1 is SGHRS and CDR2 is YFSETQ. The DNA of the CDR3 is TGCGCCAGCAGCCTCAAGGGGCAGGGGGCAGGAGAGCAGTACTTC. Encoded protein: CASSLKGQGAGEQYF.

The chain recombines TRBV27 with TRBJ1-2, with TRBD1 as a possible D gene (5 bases). This CDR3 spans 15 amino acids. The V and J ends lost 5 bases and 6 bases respectively, with 19 bases between them. Germline values: CDR1 MNHEY, CDR2 SMNVEV (reference sequence). The chain's CDR3 is CASSVRARVGDGYTF. DNA of the CDR3: TGTGCCAGCAGTGTTAGGGCCAGGGTAGGCGATGGCTACACCTTC.

The chain carries TRBV4-2 and TRBJ2-2; 8 positions agree with TRBD2. Germline V gene sequence: CDR1 LGHNA, CDR2 YNFKEQ. CDR3 length: 16 amino acids. The trim removed 0 bases at V and 3 bases at J, leaving 3 bases unmatched. The CDR3: CASSQDLAGYTGELFF. The CDR3 region has the DNA TGTGCCAGCAGCCAAGACCTAGCGGGCTACACCGGGGAGCTGTTTTTT.

The chain joins TRBV7-4 to TRBJ1-4; perhaps TRBD1 as D (6 bases). Germline CDR1 reads SGHVT; CDR2 reads SQSDAQ. This CDR3 has 20 residues. The V end was cut by 5 bases, the J end by 8 bases, with 33 bases between. The CDR3 nucleotides read TGTGCCAGCAGCCCTCCTGGGGTGGCAGGGGTCCCCCCGAAGTGGGAAAAACTGTTTTTT. As protein: CASSPPGVAGVPPKWEKLFF.

The chain couples TRBV28 to TRBJ2-1; D is unresolved. This CDR3 is built from 11 residues. V lost 6 bases and J lost 6, with 6 bases in between. CDR1 is MDHEN, CDR2 SYDVKM, per germline. CDR3 sequence (DNA): TGTGCCAGCAGGGCCTTCAATGAGCAGTTCTTC. Protein sequence: CASRAFNEQFF.

This rearrangement joins TRBV7-9 to TRBJ2-5, with TRBD2 matching over 12 bases. The CDR3 runs to 15 residues. In germline, CDR1 is SEHNR, CDR2 FQNEAQ (reference sequence). V dropped 9 bases and J dropped 2; count of bases not matched to a gene: 7. The CDR3 region has the DNA TGTGCCAGTAAGGGACTAGCGGGCCCACAAGAGACCCAGTACTTC. This gives the protein CASKGLAGPQETQYF.

The V gene is TRBV13, the J gene TRBJ2-5; TRBD2 matches 7 bases. CDR3 length: 14 residues. Germline assignment: CDR1 PRHDT and CDR2 FYEKMQ (reference sequence). Trimming at V came to 3 bases and at J to 3 bases, leaving 4 bases not matched to a gene. The CDR3 is CASSLAGVEETQYF. CDR3 nucleotide sequence: TGTGCCAGCAGCTTGGCGGGAGTGGAAGAGACCCAGTACTTC.

The chain employs TRBV14 and TRBJ1-2; 8 nucleotides agree with TRBD1. This CDR3 region has 15 residues. Germline V gives CDR1 SGHDN, CDR2 FVKESK. V gave up 4 bases and J gave up 2 bases; unmatched junction bases: 6. The chain's CDR3 is CASSRQTGANYGYTF. In DNA form, the CDR3 reads TGTGCCAGCAGCCGACAGACAGGGGCCAACTATGGCTACACCTTC. The complete variable domain, with remaining parts taken from reference TRBV14 and TRBJ1-2, reads EAGVTQFPSHSVIEKGQTVTLRCDPISGHDNLYWYRRVMGKEIKFLLHFVKESKQDESGMPNNRFLAERTGGTYSTLKVQPAELEDSGVYFCASSRQTGANYGYTFGSGTRLTVV.

This rearrangement joins TRBV27 to TRBJ1-2; D is perhaps TRBD1 (5 bases). The CDR3 is 14 amino acids. Germline assignment: CDR1 MNHEY and CDR2 SMNVEV (reference sequence). Trimming stripped 2 bases from V and 4 bases from J, with 11 bases between. The CDR3 is CASSLDQGSYGYTF. The CDR3 DNA is TGTGCCAGCAGTTTAGATCAGGGAAGCTATGGCTACACCTTC.